Listed below are T cell receptor beta chains from one sample, sequenced in a study of T-cell reconstitution after alpha-beta-depleted transplantation in children. TCRdb analysed the PCR reads with MiXCR anew, one entry per CDR3 protein. The profile shows 500,000 or so distinct CDR3 sequences, approximately 29% of them singletons. Sequenced material: PBMCs from the stem cell graft donor, taken from the stem cell graft. The source is a human donor who donated a stem cell graft to a child with aplastic anemia. Both conserved end residues are part of each CDR3. D genes are given only for firm matches. Only some rows state a clone size, as once, few, many or a class for expanded clones.

d_call j_call v_call clone_size cdr3_nt cdr3_aa
TRBD1 TRBJ2-7 TRBV28 once TGTGCCAGCAGCCGGACAGGGGCCCTGATCTACGAGCAGTACTTC CASSRTGALIYEQYF
. TRBJ1-6 TRBV3-1 . TGTGCCAGCAGCCAAGAGGGACTGATAAATTCACCCCTCCACTTT CASSQEGLINSPLHF
. TRBJ2-5 TRBV5-1 few TGCGCCAGCAGCTTGGGGGCCAGCCTCCAAGAGACCCAGTACTTC CASSLGASLQETQYF
TRBD1 TRBJ2-1 TRBV9 few TGTGCCAGCAGCGACCCTTACGGGACAGGCACCGAGGAGCAGTTCTTC CASSDPYGTGTEEQFF
. TRBJ2-6 TRBV20-1 . TGCAGTGCTAGAGATCTTCGAGCGCAGGGGTCTGGGGCCAACGTCCTGACTTTC CSARDLRAQGSGANVLTF
. TRBJ2-2 TRBV27 many TGTGCCAGCAGTTTAGAGGGGGCGACTAGCTTGTTGAGCACCGGGGAGCTGTTTTTT CASSLEGATSLLSTGELFF
. TRBJ1-6 TRBV20-1 few TGCAGTGCTACCGCTACAGGGCTCGGTTCACCCCTCCACTTT CSATATGLGSPLHF
. TRBJ2-7 TRBV29-1 few TGCAGCGTTTCGTGGGGCCCCGAGCAGTACTTC CSVSWGPEQYF
TRBD2 TRBJ2-1 TRBV27 . TGTGCCAGCCTGAGGGGAGGCGGGAGGAATGAGCAGTTCTTC CASLRGGGRNEQFF
TRBD1 TRBJ2-7 TRBV5-1 few TGCGCCAGCAGCCTGGGACAGGGCCGATTCGAGCAGTACTTC CASSLGQGRFEQYF
. TRBJ1-5 TRBV7-2 once TGTGCCAGCAGCGTGGGTCTCAATCAGCCCCAGCATTTT CASSVGLNQPQHF
. TRBJ2-5 TRBV10-3 few TGTGCCATCAGTGAGTCGGAAGTCCGGGAGACCCAGTACTTC CAISESEVRETQYF
TRBD1 TRBJ1-5 TRBV20-1 many TGCAGTGCTAAACGGACAGGGATTAGCAATCAGCCCCAGCATTTT CSAKRTGISNQPQHF
. TRBJ1-2 TRBV7-9 few TGTGCCAGCAGCTCATCCACGTACCGGGGCTATGGCTACACCTTC CASSSSTYRGYGYTF
TRBD2 TRBJ2-5 TRBV5-6 once TGTGCCAGCAGCCTCATGACTAGCGGGAGGAAAGAGACCCAGTACTTC CASSLMTSGRKETQYF
. TRBJ2-5 TRBV9 many TGTGCCAGCAGCGTTGCAGGGGGGTTAGCAGAGACCCAGTACTTC CASSVAGGLAETQYF
TRBD1 TRBJ1-5 TRBV4-3 . TGCGCCAGCAGCCAGGACAGGGTTCCCAATCAGCCCCAGCATTTT CASSQDRVPNQPQHF
TRBD1 TRBJ1-1 TRBV28 . TGTGCCAGCAGTTCTGCGGACAGGGTTGGAAACACTGAAGCTTTCTTT CASSSADRVGNTEAFF
. TRBJ2-2 TRBV9 . TGTGCCAGCACTAGAGGGAGCGGCACCGGGGAGCTGTTTTTT CASTRGSGTGELFF
TRBD1 TRBJ2-1 TRBV12-3/TRBV12-4 few TGTGCCAGCAGTCCCACAGGGGGCGGCGATGAGCAGTTCTTC CASSPTGGGDEQFF
. TRBJ2-7 TRBV20-1 . TGCAGTGCTGTGGGACCCTACGAGCAGTACTTC CSAVGPYEQYF
. TRBJ2-7 TRBV6-1 few TGTGCCAGCAGTCTAACCGGGCCGAGCTCCTACGAGCAGTACTTC CASSLTGPSSYEQYF
TRBD2 TRBJ2-1 TRBV11-2 . TGTGCCAGCAGCTTAGTGGTGGCTAGCGGGATTCCCAATGAGCAGTTCTTC CASSLVVASGIPNEQFF
. TRBJ1-2 TRBV11-2 . TGTGCCAGCAGCTTAGACCCGGGGGGGATTAACTATGGCTACACCTTC CASSLDPGGINYGYTF
. TRBJ2-3 TRBV25-1 few TGTGCCACCAGTACAGATACGCAGTATTTT CATSTDTQYF
. TRBJ1-5 TRBV12-5 few TGTGCTAGTGGTTTGGGTTTCAGGGAAGGGCCCCAGCATTTT CASGLGFREGPQHF
. TRBJ1-2 TRBV12-3/TRBV12-4 . TGTGCCAGCAGTTCCAGGGTATCTGGCTACACCTTC CASSSRVSGYTF
TRBD1 TRBJ1-2 TRBV6-2/TRBV6-3 . TGTGCCAGCAGTCTCAATCCGGGACAGGGGAGCTATGGCTACACCTTC CASSLNPGQGSYGYTF
TRBD1 TRBJ1-2 TRBV7-9 few TGTGCCAGCAGCCTTGGACAGGCTAGCGGCTATGGCTACACCTTC CASSLGQASGYGYTF